This T cell receptor beta chain was profiled in a study of T cells expressing NK-cell markers. Study background: The TCR beta repertoires originated in sorted CD3+CD56+NKG2C+, CD3+CD56+NKG2C- and CD3+CD56-NKG2C+ T cells. Eight donors were sequenced, of whom seven were HCMV-seropositive, while the remaining one was HCMV-seronegative.

This CDR3 is 13 amino acids long. Notes on the study in general: These clonotypes, the leaders elsewhere, also led the CD3+CD56-NKG2C+ fraction in a handful of donors.

A note on this clonotype: The antigen remains undetermined.

cDNA encoding TCR beta was synthesized via 5'RACE template switching incorporating UMIs. TCRdb reprocessed the 5' RACE reads and keeps a single row for each CDR3 protein, giving no DNA. The sample's table shows roughly 390,000 distinct CDR3 sequences. The specimen sequenced was blood T cells: a sorted CD56 or NKG2C T cell subset, CD4+ or CD8+ T cells, or bulk PBMC T cells (not recorded which). The sequence was collected from a woman aged 50 to 65 in good health. V is TRBV12-3 or TRBV12-4 and J is TRBJ1-5; the TRBD1 assignment by TCRdb is unverifiable without DNA. The CDR3 region is CASRKQENQPQHF.